These 3 T cell receptor beta chains came from one sample sequenced in a study of T cells in Graves' hyperthyroidism and ophthalmopathy (dated by TCRdb to between 2018 and 2020). Libraries came from multiplex PCR. Data came from an Illumina HiSeq 2000. TCR beta CDR3 regions were amplified from RNA transcripts. The first round of RT-PCR for the TCR CDR3 was performed with the HTBI primer set and the Qiagen OneStep RT-PCR kit. TCRdb reworked the public reads: Q25 trimming with fastp, MiXCR clone assembly, productive beta chains retained. Each entry is one CDR3 protein sequence, shown with its most common DNA and genes. The sample yields 500,000 to 800,000 distinct CDR3 sequences; 14% were counted once. Of the sample, about 12% falls within the top ten clones. The source material was blood. Receptors were obtained from a woman aged 50 to 60 with Graves' ophthalmopathy.

This clonotype was recorded many times. The J gene is TRBJ2-3, the V gene TRBV7-9; 11 bases are shared with TRBD2. The germline V gene has CDR1 SEHNR and CDR2 FQNEAQ (reference sequence). Losses at the gene ends were 5 bases for V and 3 bases for J; bases not matched to a gene: 7. This CDR3 contains 16 residues. This CDR3 is CASSPLAGEKTDTQYF. The DNA of the CDR3 is TGTGCCAGCAGCCCACTAGCGGGAGAGAAAACAGATACGCAGTATTTT.

In this sample, this clonotype turned up a few times. This chain joins TRBV28 and TRBJ1-6; 7 nucleotides line up with TRBD1. Germline V lookup: CDR1 MDHEN, CDR2 SYDVKM. Losses at the gene ends were 2 bases for V and 10 bases for J; bases not matched to a gene: 2. The CDR3 loop spans 13 amino acids. CDR3 sequence: CASSLIRGSPLHF. CDR3 nucleotides: TGTGCCAGCAGTTTAATCAGGGGGTCACCCCTCCACTTT.

This clonotype was observed at least ten times. This chain uses TRBV7-4 with TRBJ2-7; no clear D. The CDR3 has 16 amino acids. Trimming cost V 1 base and J 3 bases, with 16 bases left between them. Per germline, CDR1 SGHVT and CDR2 SQSDAQ. CDR3 loop: CASSLGVGVVHYEQYF. For the CDR3, the DNA is TGTGCCAGCAGCTTAGGAGTTGGGGTGGTGCACTACGAGCAGTACTTC.